The clone carrying this TCR beta chain occurred many times. CDR1 is SGHRS and CDR2 is YFSETQ in the germline V gene. The CDR3 runs to 15 residues. V shed 4 bases and J shed 1 base, with 14 bases lying between them. Amplified regions were TCR beta CDR3 sequences from RNA transcripts. Primed by the HTBI set, a first-round RT-PCR was run on the TCR CDR3. TCRdb processed the multiplex PCR reads anew with MiXCR; each CDR3 protein has one entry. Of a few hundred thousand distinct CDR3 sequences in the sample, roughly 13% were seen once. This entry belongs to a study of T cells in Graves' hyperthyroidism and ophthalmopathy. Study-level information: The blood sample was taken at first diagnosis, before treatment began.

Diagnoses rested on clinical symptoms, serum thyroxine and TRAb, thyroid ultrasound and orbital computed tomography. Sample: blood. This chain uses TRBV5-1 with TRBJ2-5, with D perhaps matching TRBD2 (6 bases). This receptor was obtained from a woman aged 18-35 years with Graves' hyperthyroidism. The CDR3 loop reads CASSGKGLLQETQYF. The CDR3 bases are TGCGCCAGCAGCGGAAAGGGACTGCTCCAAGAGACCCAGTACTTC.